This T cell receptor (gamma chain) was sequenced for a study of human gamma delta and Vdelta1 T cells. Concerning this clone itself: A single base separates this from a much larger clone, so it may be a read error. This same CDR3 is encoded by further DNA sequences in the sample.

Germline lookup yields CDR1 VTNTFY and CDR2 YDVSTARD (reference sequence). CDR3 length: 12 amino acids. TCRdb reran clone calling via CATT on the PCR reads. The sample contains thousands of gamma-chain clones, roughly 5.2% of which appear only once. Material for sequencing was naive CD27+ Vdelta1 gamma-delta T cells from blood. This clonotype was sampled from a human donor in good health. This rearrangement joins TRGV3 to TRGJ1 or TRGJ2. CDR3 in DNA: TGCGCCACCTGGTCAAATTATTATAAGAAACTCTTT. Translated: CATWSNYYKKLF.